The clone carrying this TCR beta chain was detected a few times. This entry belongs to a study of T-cell reconstitution after alpha-beta-depleted transplantation in children. Construction of the TCRbeta library involved unique molecular identifiers. TCRdb recomputed calls from the PCR reads with MiXCR, one row per CDR3 protein. The sample lists around 670,000 distinct CDR3 sequences, roughly 14% seen once, with about 0.79% in the top ten. Germline V CDR1 and CDR2: SGHTA, FQGTGA. The CDR3 length is 16 residues. The V and J ends lost 5 bases and 9 bases, in that order; junction bases with no gene match: 12.

This specimen consisted of PBMCs, obtained before TCRalphabeta/CD19-depleted stem cell transplant. The sequence was collected from a girl aged 2-9 years with congenital amegakaryocytic thrombocytopenia, due to receive a stem cell transplant. The V gene is TRBV7-3, the J gene TRBJ1-6, with 8 bases that match TRBD1. Here the CDR3 DNA reads TGTGCCAGCAGCATCCTTGACAGGGGAGAGGGTTCACCCCTCCACTTT. This translates into CASSILDRGEGSPLHF. The complete variable domain, with remaining parts taken from reference TRBV7-3 and TRBJ1-6, reads GAGVSQTPSNKVTEKGKYVELRCDPISGHTALYWYRQSLGQGPEFLIYFQGTGAADDSGLPNDRFFAVRPEGSVSTLKIQRTERGDSAVYLCASSILDRGEGSPLHFGNGTRLTVT.